The T cell receptor (beta chain) under discussion was sequenced for a study of cytomegalovirus exposure and HLA in healthy donors. General study findings and limits: A later analysis found common viral pathogens apparently linked to several of the most significant clusters. While the bulk of TCR sequences proved rare, some public TCRs turned up in many donors.

This CDR3 contains 14 residues. The germline V gene has CDR1 SGHDT and CDR2 YYEEEE. The J segment lost 6 bases and the V segment lost 3 bases, leaving 6 bases of the junction unmatched. The PCR ran on 60 Vbeta and 13 Jbeta primers. TCRdb's table, derived via immunoSEQ multiplex PCR, lists solely in-frame clones and lacks some. The sample records tens of thousands of clones, about 77% being singletons. The sample holds a few counts of this clone. Its antigen is not known. This TCR was recovered from a male donor in good health and CMV-seropositive. J is TRBJ1-5 and V is TRBV5-6, with TRBD1 identical over 7 bases. The material sequenced was PBMCs. The CDR3, as DNA: TGTGCCAGCAGCTCGACAGGGTTCTCTCAGCCCCAGCATTTT. This codes for CASSSTGFSQPQHF.